Listed below are T cell receptor beta chains from one sample, sequenced in a study of blood T cell repertoires in COVID-19. Libraries were prepared by immunoSEQ multiplex PCR; TCRdb keeps only in-frame clonotypes and omits some of them. The sample holds some 250,000 clones, about four fifths seen once. Sequencing was carried out using peripheral blood. These receptors came from a middle-aged man with active or convalescent COVID-19. CDR3s include the opening cysteine and the closing phenylalanine or tryptophan. The order of the fields is D gene, clone size, J gene, V gene, CDR3 protein, CDR3 DNA. A D gene is named only where the DNA matches it firmly. Rows may omit the clone size; those that give it use once, few, many or a size class.

D: .; size: .; J: TRBJ2-7; V: TRBV2; CDR3: CASGEERYEQYF; DNA: TGTGCCAGCGGGGAGGAGAGGTACGAGCAGTACTTC
D: .; size: .; J: TRBJ2-7; V: TRBV6-5; CDR3: CASSYSTRGSSYEQYF; DNA: TGTGCCAGCAGTTACTCGACCCGGGGGAGCTCCTACGAGCAGTACTTC
D: .; size: .; J: TRBJ1-2; V: TRBV5-4; CDR3: CASSLIRGDNYGYTF; DNA: TGTGCCAGCAGCTTAATCAGGGGAGATAACTATGGCTACACCTTC
D: TRBD2; size: .; J: TRBJ2-3; V: TRBV5-1; CDR3: CASKEELADTDTQYF; DNA: TGCGCCAGCAAGGAGGAACTAGCGGACACAGATACGCAGTATTTT
D: TRBD1; size: few; J: TRBJ2-7; V: TRBV6-4; CDR3: CASSDNRTDRVEYEQYF; DNA: TGTGCCAGCAGTGACAACCGGACGGACAGGGTGGAGTACGAGCAGTACTTC
D: TRBD1; size: .; J: TRBJ1-2; V: TRBV27; CDR3: CASSWTGTNYGYTF; DNA: TGTGCCAGCAGCTGGACAGGGACTAACTATGGCTACACCTTC
D: TRBD1; size: .; J: TRBJ1-2; V: TRBV4-1; CDR3: CASSLSTGGFYGYTF; DNA: TGCGCCAGCAGCCTTTCGACAGGGGGCTTCTATGGCTACACCTTC
D: TRBD2; size: once; J: TRBJ2-3; V: TRBV5-4; CDR3: CASSLIGRAGTDTQYF; DNA: TGTGCCAGCAGCTTGATTGGGAGAGCGGGGACAGATACGCAGTATTTT
D: TRBD2; size: few; J: TRBJ2-2; V: TRBV2; CDR3: CASTGTTTNTGELFF; DNA: TGTGCCAGCACCGGGACTACCACGAACACCGGGGAGCTGTTTTTT
D: TRBD1; size: .; J: TRBJ1-1; V: TRBV6-6; CDR3: CASRDRGANTEAFF; DNA: TGTGCCAGCAGGGACAGGGGAGCGAACACTGAAGCTTTCTTT
D: .; size: .; J: TRBJ2-7; V: TRBV5-6; CDR3: CASSLVGRLYEQYF; DNA: TGTGCCAGCAGCTTGGTTGGCCGCCTCTACGAGCAGTACTTC
D: .; size: once; J: TRBJ2-5; V: TRBV5-1; CDR3: CASSLDEIMETQYF; DNA: TGCGCCAGCAGCTTGGATGAGATCATGGAGACCCAGTACTTC
D: .; size: .; J: TRBJ1-4; V: TRBV19; CDR3: CASSTPPGQNNEKLFF; DNA: TGTGCCAGTAGTACACCACCCGGACAAAATAATGAAAAACTGTTTTTT
D: TRBD1; size: .; J: TRBJ2-7; V: TRBV6-5; CDR3: CASSRDRAHEQYF; DNA: TGTGCCAGCAGTCGTGACAGGGCCCACGAGCAGTACTTC
D: .; size: .; J: TRBJ1-1; V: TRBV7-9; CDR3: CASSSTGQGKEDTEAFF; DNA: TGTGCCAGCAGCTCCACAGGGCAGGGGAAGGAAGACACTGAAGCTTTCTTT
D: TRBD1; size: once; J: TRBJ1-2; V: TRBV6-5; CDR3: CATRRTGQYGYTF; DNA: TGTGCCACCCGAAGGACAGGGCAATATGGCTACACCTTC
D: TRBD1; size: .; J: TRBJ2-1; V: TRBV5-1; CDR3: CASSRGTGGGNEQFF; DNA: TGCGCCAGCAGCCGCGGGACAGGGGGCGGGAATGAGCAGTTCTTC
D: TRBD2; size: .; J: TRBJ2-5; V: TRBV28; CDR3: CASSFQWRGDPWGETQYF; DNA: TGTGCCAGCAGTTTTCAGTGGCGGGGGGACCCCTGGGGAGAGACCCAGTACTTC
D: TRBD2; size: .; J: TRBJ2-7; V: TRBV3-1/TRBV3-2; CDR3: CASSRLADRYEQYF; DNA: TGTGCCAGCAGCCGACTAGCGGATAGATACGAGCAGTACTTC
D: .; size: .; J: TRBJ1-2; V: TRBV7-9; CDR3: CASSLALLYGYTF; DNA: TGTGCCAGCAGCTTAGCTCTACTCTATGGCTACACCTTC
D: .; size: .; J: TRBJ1-6; V: TRBV9; CDR3: CASSVDPGNNSPLHF; DNA: TGTGCCAGCAGCGTAGATCCGGGAAATAATTCACCCCTCCACTTT
D: TRBD1; size: .; J: TRBJ1-1; V: TRBV6-5; CDR3: CASRTGRDTEAFF; DNA: TGTGCCAGCAGGACAGGGCGGGACACTGAAGCTTTCTTT
D: TRBD1; size: .; J: TRBJ1-4; V: TRBV11-2; CDR3: CASSLGAGGNEKLFF; DNA: TGTGCCAGCAGCTTAGGAGCAGGGGGAAATGAAAAACTGTTTTTT
D: .; size: once; J: TRBJ2-2; V: TRBV9; CDR3: CASSVDIGELFF; DNA: TGTGCCAGCAGCGTGGACATCGGGGAGCTGTTTTTT